This T cell receptor beta chain appears in the sequencing data of a study of cytomegalovirus exposure and HLA in healthy donors. Overall study: From 190 million or so T cells, an earlier analysis saw approximately 110 million unique TCR beta sequences.

Healthy donors of bone marrow made up the group. To note about this clone: Its antigen remains unidentified.

The study's findings and limits: The classifier reportedly diagnosed cytomegalovirus status with high specificity and sensitivity. Productive rates of about 87% or about 30% were seen for most TCR beta V segments in an earlier analysis.

60 Vbeta and 13 Jbeta primers were used in PCR. Sequenced by immunoSEQ multiplex PCR; TCRdb stores in-frame clones only, minus some. This table has around 110,000 clones, about four fifths appearing once. V gave up 5 bases and J gave up 2 bases; unmatched junction bases: 3. Looked up from germline, CDR1 is SGHRS and CDR2 is YFSETQ. The CDR3 runs to 15 residues. The TCR sequence derives from a man younger than 40 in good health and CMV-seropositive. The sample comprised PBMCs. The chain is built from TRBV5-1 and TRBJ2-5; 13 nucleotides align to TRBD2. This chain's CDR3 is CASSPGLAGQETQYF. The DNA for the CDR3 is TGCGCCAGCAGTCCGGGACTAGCGGGACAAGAGACCCAGTACTTC. The full variable domain, in which reference TRBV5-1 and TRBJ2-5 provide the parts outside the CDR3, is KAGVTQTPRYLIKTRGQQVTLSCSPISGHRSVSWYQQTPGQGLQFLFEYFSETQRNKGNFPGRFSGRQFSNSRSEMNVSTLELGDSALYLCASSPGLAGQETQYFGPGTRLLVL.